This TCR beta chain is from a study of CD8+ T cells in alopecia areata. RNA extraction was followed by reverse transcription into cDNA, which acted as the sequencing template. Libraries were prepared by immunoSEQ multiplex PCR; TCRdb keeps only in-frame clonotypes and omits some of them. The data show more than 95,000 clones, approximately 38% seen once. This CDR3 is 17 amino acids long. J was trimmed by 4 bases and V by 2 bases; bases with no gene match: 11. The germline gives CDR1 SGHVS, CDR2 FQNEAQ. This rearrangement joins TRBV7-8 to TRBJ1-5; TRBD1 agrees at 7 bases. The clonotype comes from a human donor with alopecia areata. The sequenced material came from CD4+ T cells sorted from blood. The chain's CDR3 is CASSLRDREFLNQPQHF. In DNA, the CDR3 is TGTGCCAGCAGCTTACGCGACAGGGAGTTTCTAAATCAGCCCCAGCATTTT. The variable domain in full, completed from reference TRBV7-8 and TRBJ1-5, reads GAGVSQSPRYKVAKRGQDVALRCDPISGHVSLFWYQQALGQGPEFLTYFQNEAQLDKSGLPSDRFFAERPEGSVSTLKIQRTQQEDSAVYLCASSLRDREFLNQPQHFGDGTRLSIL.